A single sample is the source of the 9 T cell receptor beta chains below, sequenced in a study of blood T cell repertoires in COVID-19. Sequencing used immunoSEQ multiplex PCR; TCRdb keeps in-frame clones, though not all of them. This sample has 190,000 or so clones; around 82% occur once, and the top ten carry about 10%. Material for sequencing was PBMCs or T cells enriched from blood (not recorded which). These receptors were taken from a man aged 35-49 years who had recovered from COVID-19.

The rearrangement links TRBV6-5 to TRBJ2-7, with 12 bases that match TRBD1. Losses at the gene ends were 6 bases for V and 4 bases for J; bases not matched to a gene: 7. The germline V gene encodes CDR1 MNHEY and CDR2 SVGAGI. The CDR3 loop spans 15 amino acids. The CDR3 region is CASRRKGQGAYEQYF. In DNA form, the CDR3 reads TGTGCCAGCAGACGCAAGGGACAGGGGGCTTACGAGCAGTACTTC.

The rearrangement joins TRBV7-2 to TRBJ2-6; D unresolved. This CDR3 spans 17 amino acids. Germline-derived CDR1 and CDR2 are SGHTA and FQGNSA. Trimming cost V 0 bases and J 0 bases, with 9 bases left between them. The CDR3 loop is CASSLAVRSSGANVLTF. In DNA form, the CDR3 reads TGTGCCAGCAGCTTAGCGGTCCGCAGCTCTGGGGCCAACGTCCTGACTTTC.

V is TRBV28 and J is TRBJ1-3; 10 nucleotides align to TRBD1. The CDR3 runs 18 residues. Germline-derived CDR1 and CDR2 are MDHEN and SYDVKM. The J segment lost 6 bases and the V segment lost 10 bases, leaving 21 bases of the junction unmatched. In DNA form, the CDR3 reads TGTGCCACCCTACCGGACAGGGGGAAAATCGTCTCGGAAAACACCATATATTTT. Protein: CATLPDRGKIVSENTIYF.

The chain combines TRBV2 with TRBJ1-5; 8 nucleotides agree with TRBD1. CDR1 SNHLY and CDR2 FYNNEI come from the germline V gene. Trimming removed 7 bases from V and 5 bases from J; junction bases left unmatched: 7. This CDR3 is 14 amino acids long. Here the CDR3 reads CASTKDRGDQPQHF. CDR3 nucleotide sequence: TGTGCCAGCACCAAAGACAGGGGAGATCAGCCCCAGCATTTT.

The genes are TRBV7-9 and TRBJ1-1; weak D call: TRBD1 (6 bases). The V gene lost 7 bases and the J gene lost 1 base, with 22 bases spanning the gap. The CDR3 sequence is 17 residues long. Germline CDR1 reads SEHNR; CDR2 reads FQNEAQ (reference sequence). In nucleotides, the CDR3 is TGTGCCAGCAACCGAGGCCGGACAGCGTATTCGAACACTGAAGCTTTCTTT. Its translation is CASNRGRTAYSNTEAFF.

CDR3 protein: CASSKLSFRDRWGEETQYF. The DNA of the CDR3 is TGTGCCAGCAGCAAATTAAGCTTCCGGGACAGGTGGGGGGAAGAGACCCAGTACTTC. The chain combines TRBV21-1 with TRBJ2-5; the D call in the table, TRBD1, was not verified against the DNA. TRBV21-1 is noted as a pseudogene. The CDR3 is 19 amino acids.

The chain combines TRBV27 with TRBJ2-1, with 9 bases identical to TRBD1. The CDR3 is 18 amino acids. Trimming cost V 3 bases and J 7 bases; bases outside gene matches: 16. Germline assignment: CDR1 MNHEY and CDR2 SMNVEV (reference sequence). The CDR3 nucleotides read TGTGCCAGCAGTTTGGGAGCGGGACAGGGAAGGGTAGAGAATGAGCAGTTCTTC. Translation gives CASSLGAGQGRVENEQFF.

This clone was detected only a few times. The chain has TRBV9 and TRBJ1-2, with D possibly being TRBD1 (6 bases). Germline V gene data show CDR1 as SGDLS and CDR2 as YYNGEE. This CDR3 spans 14 amino acids. The V and J ends lost 1 base and 0 bases respectively, with 7 bases between them. CDR3 amino acids: CASSVRDTNYGYTF. The DNA of the CDR3 is TGTGCCAGCAGCGTAAGGGACACTAACTATGGCTACACCTTC.

This clone was found a few times. The chain has TRBV19 and TRBJ1-3; no clear D gene. CDR3 length: 14 residues. Between the trimmed V and J ends, which lost 3 bases and 0 bases, there was a span of 6 bases. Germline V gives CDR1 LNHDA, CDR2 SQIVND (reference sequence). CDR3 in amino acids: CASSIQSSGNTIYF. CDR3 DNA: TGTGCCAGTAGTATCCAGTCCTCTGGAAACACCATATATTTT.